This TCR beta chain was documented in a study of blood T cell repertoires in COVID-19. Study-wide background: Sources were T cells, B-cell-depleted T cells, or PBMCs; the material itself was cDNA or gDNA.

CDR1 SGHNT and CDR2 YYREEE come from the germline V gene (reference sequence). The V end lost 0 bases, the J end lost 7 bases, and 14 bases lay between the germline ends. The CDR3 is 14 residues long. Produced via immunoSEQ multiplex PCR; TCRdb's table is partial and in-frame only. The sample has some 490,000 clones, over 75% seen once. The chain combines TRBV5-4 with TRBJ2-7, with D possibly TRBD1 on 6 matching bases. The sequenced sample consisted of peripheral blood. This clonotype was sampled from a human donor in a cohort sampled during active COVID-19. This CDR3 is CASSLEVGAREQYF. The CDR3 DNA reads as TGTGCCAGCAGCTTGGAGGTGGGGGCGAGGGAGCAGTACTTC.